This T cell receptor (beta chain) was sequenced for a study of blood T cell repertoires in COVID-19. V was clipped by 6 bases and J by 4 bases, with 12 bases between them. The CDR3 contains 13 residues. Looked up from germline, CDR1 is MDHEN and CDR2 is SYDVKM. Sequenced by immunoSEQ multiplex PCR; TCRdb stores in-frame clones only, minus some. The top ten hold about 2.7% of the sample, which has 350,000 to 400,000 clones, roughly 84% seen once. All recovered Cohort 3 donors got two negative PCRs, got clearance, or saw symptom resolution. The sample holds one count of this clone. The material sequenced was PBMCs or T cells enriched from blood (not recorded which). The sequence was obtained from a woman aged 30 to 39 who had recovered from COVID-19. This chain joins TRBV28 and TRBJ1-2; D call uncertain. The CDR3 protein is CASSLGEGYGYTF. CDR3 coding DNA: TGTGCCAGCAGCCTCGGGGAGGGCTATGGCTACACCTTC.